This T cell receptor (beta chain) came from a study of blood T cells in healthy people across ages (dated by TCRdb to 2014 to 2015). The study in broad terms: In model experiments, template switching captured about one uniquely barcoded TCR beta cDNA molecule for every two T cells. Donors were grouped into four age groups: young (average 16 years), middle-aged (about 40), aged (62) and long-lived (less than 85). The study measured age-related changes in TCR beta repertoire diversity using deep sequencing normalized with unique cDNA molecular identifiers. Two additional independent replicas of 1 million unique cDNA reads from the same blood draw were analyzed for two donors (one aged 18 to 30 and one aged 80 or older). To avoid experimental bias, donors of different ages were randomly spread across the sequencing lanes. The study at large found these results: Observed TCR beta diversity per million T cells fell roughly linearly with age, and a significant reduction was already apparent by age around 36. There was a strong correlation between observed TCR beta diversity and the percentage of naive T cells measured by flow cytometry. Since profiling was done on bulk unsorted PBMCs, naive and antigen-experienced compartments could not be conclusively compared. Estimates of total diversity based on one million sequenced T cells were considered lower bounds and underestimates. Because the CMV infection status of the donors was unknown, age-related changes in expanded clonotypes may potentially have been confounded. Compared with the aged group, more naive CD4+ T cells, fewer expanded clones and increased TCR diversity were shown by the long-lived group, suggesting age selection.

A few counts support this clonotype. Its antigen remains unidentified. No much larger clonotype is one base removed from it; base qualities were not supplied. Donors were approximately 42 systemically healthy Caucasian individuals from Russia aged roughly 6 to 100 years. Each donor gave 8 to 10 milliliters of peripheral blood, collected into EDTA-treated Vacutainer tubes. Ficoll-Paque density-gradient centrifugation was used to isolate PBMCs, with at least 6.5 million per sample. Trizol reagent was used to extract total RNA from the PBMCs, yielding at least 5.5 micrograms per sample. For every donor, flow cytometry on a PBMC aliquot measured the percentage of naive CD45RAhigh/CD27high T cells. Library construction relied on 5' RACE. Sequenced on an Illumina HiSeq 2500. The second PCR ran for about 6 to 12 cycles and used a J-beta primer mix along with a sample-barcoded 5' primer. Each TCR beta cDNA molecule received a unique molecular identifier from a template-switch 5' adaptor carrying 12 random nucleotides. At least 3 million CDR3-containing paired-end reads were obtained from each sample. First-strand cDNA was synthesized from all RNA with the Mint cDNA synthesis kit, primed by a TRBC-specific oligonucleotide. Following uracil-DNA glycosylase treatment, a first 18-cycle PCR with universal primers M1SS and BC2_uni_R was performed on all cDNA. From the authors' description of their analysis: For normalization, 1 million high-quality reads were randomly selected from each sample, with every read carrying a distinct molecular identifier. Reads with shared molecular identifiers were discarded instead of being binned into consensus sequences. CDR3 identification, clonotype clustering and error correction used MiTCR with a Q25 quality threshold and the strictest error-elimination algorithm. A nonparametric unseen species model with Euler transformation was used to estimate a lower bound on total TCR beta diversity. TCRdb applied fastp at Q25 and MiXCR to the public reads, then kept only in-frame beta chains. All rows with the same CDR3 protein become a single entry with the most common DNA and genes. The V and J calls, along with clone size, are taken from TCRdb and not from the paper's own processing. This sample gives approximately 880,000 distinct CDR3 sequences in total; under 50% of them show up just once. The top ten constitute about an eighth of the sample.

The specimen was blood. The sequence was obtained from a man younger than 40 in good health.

The bases are TGTGCCAGCAGCTTAGGGAATAATTCACCCCTCCACTTT. Translated, this is CASSLGNNSPLHF. The rearrangement joined TRBV7-3 to TRBJ1-6; no confident D gene assignment can be made. Looking up the germline V gene yields CDR1 SGHTA and CDR2 FQGTGA. V is shortened by 2 bases, J by 5 bases, and the region joining them spans 4 bases. Including cysteine and phenylalanine, the CDR3 has 13 amino acids. This entry keeps only the CDR3 DNA: 39 bases, framed from base 1. The reference TRBV7-3 and TRBJ1-6 proteins fill in what lies around the CDR3, so the full variable domain reads GAGVSQTPSNKVTEKGKYVELRCDPISGHTALYWYRQSLGQGPEFLIYFQGTGAADDSGLPNDRFFAVRPEGSVSTLKIQRTERGDSAVYLCASSLGNNSPLHFGNGTRLTVT.